Sequencing of this T cell receptor (beta chain) was carried out in a study of blood T cell repertoires in COVID-19. Looking at the study overall: Donors of Cohort 3 who recovered were those that had two negative PCRs, clearance, or symptom resolution.

Enrolled through a virtual design, the participants were between about 18 and 100 years of age and came from about two dozen US areas. Assignments of participants to cohorts depended upon their own reported clinical history. The V end lost 3 bases, the J end lost 0 bases, and 8 bases lay between the germline ends. The CDR3 contains 14 residues. Germline values: CDR1 MNHNS, CDR2 SASEGT. Original processing notes: Amplifying reference gene primers gave estimates of nucleated cell counts. Assay: immunoSEQ multiplex PCR; the TCRdb copy retains only in-frame clones and omits some. Clone size and the V and J calls come from that table; the DNA yielded D and trimming. This sample has 330,000 or so clones, with 70% to 90% found just once.

The sequence came from a man between 40 and 49 years old in a cohort exposed to, infected with or recovered from COVID-19 (not recorded which). J is TRBJ1-1 and V is TRBV6-1; D unclear. Sequencing was carried out using PBMCs or T cells enriched from blood (not recorded which). CDR3 residues: CASSDPGMNTEAFF. The DNA of the CDR3 is TGTGCCAGCAGTGATCCGGGAATGAACACTGAAGCTTTCTTT.